This T cell receptor (beta chain) was retrieved from a study of blood T cells in healthy people across ages. Notes on this clonotype: As yet, its antigen is unknown.

Sample-barcoded 5' priming and a J-beta primer mix drove a second PCR of about 7 to 11 cycles. A template-switch adaptor with 12 random nucleotides tagged each cDNA molecule. Each CDR3 protein is one row after TCRdb ran MiXCR on the 5' RACE reads. The sample shows over a million distinct CDR3 sequences, roughly 60% of them seen only once. Every participating donor contributed about 10 milliliters of peripheral blood through a draw. CDR1 and CDR2 from the germline V gene are SEHNR and FQNEAQ (reference sequence). This CDR3 region has 14 residues. Notes on the study in general: Age brought a roughly linear fall in TCR beta diversity measured per million T cells.

This clonotype originated in a man aged 18-30 years in good health. V and J are TRBV7-9 and TRBJ2-5; possibly TRBD1 or TRBD2 for D (5 bases each). Near its end, the DNA agrees better with TRBJ2-7, so the J call may be wrong. Sequencing was carried out using blood. The CDR3 nucleotides read TGTGCCAGCAGCTTAGCCGGGACGGCAGACGAGCAGTACTTC. This codes for CASSLAGTADEQYF.